This T cell receptor (beta chain) was recovered during a study of T cell responses to AZD1222 COVID-19 vaccine. Study context: Second-dose intervals near 4 or 12 weeks were combined. The study, taken as a whole, reports: A rise in Spike-specific TCR breadth and depth followed two AZD1222 doses. The donor cohort was predominantly white British with a female majority, and clonal diversity may have been underestimated.

Here immunoSEQ multiplex PCR was the method, and the copy in TCRdb shows in-frame clones only, minus some. The data show roughly 56,000 clones, around 85% seen once. This CDR3 spans 10 amino acids. Germline V lookup: CDR1 MGHDK, CDR2 SYGVNS. Trimming cost V 6 bases and J 6 bases, with 4 bases left between them. In the case of this clone: Its antigen is undetermined.

This TCR came from an adult in good health. The material sequenced was peripheral blood, taken on day 0 of AZD1222 vaccination. V is TRBV25-1 and J is TRBJ2-3; D remains ambiguous. Written as DNA, the CDR3 is TGTGCCAGCAGGTTGGATACGCAGTATTTT. Encoded protein: CASRLDTQYF. The full variable domain, completed using reference TRBV25-1 and TRBJ2-3, is EADIYQTPRYLVIGTGKKITLECSQTMGHDKMYWYQQDPGMELHLIHYSYGVNSTEKGDLSSESTVSRIRTEHFPLTLESARPSHTSQYLCASRLDTQYFGPGTRLTVL.